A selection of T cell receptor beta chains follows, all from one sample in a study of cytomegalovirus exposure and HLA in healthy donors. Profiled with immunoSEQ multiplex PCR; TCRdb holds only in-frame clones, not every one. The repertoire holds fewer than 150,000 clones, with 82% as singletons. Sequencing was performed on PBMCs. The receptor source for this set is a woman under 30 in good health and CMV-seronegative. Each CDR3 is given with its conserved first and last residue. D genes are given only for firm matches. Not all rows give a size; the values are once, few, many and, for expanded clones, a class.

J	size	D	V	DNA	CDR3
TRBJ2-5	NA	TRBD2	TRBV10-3	TGTGCCATCAGTGAAGGCGGGGGGGCGGAGACCCAGTACTTC	CAISEGGGAETQYF
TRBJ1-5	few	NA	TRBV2	TGTGCCAGCAGTGAAGCGCGGTCAGCCGCCGATCAGCCCCAGCATTTT	CASSEARSAADQPQHF
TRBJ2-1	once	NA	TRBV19	TGTGCCAGTAGTAAGGGCGTAGGGGTCCATGAGCAGTTCTTC	CASSKGVGVHEQFF
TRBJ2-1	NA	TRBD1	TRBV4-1	TGCGCCAGCAGCCAAGTGGGGACAGGCTACAATGAGCAGTTCTTC	CASSQVGTGYNEQFF
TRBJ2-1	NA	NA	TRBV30	TGTGCCTGGAGTCGACAGGCCTACAATGAGCAGTTCTTC	CAWSRQAYNEQFF
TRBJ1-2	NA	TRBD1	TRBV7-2	TGTGCCAGCAGCTTCATGACAGGGAATGGCTACACCTTC	CASSFMTGNGYTF
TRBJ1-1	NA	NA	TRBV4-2	TGTGCCAGCAGCCAAGACGGGGACTACTGGGACACTGAAGCTTTCTTT	CASSQDGDYWDTEAFF
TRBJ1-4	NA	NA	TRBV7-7	TGTGCCAGCAGCTTCGGTGTTAATGAAAAACTGTTTTTT	CASSFGVNEKLFF
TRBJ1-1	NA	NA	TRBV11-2	TGTGCCAGCAGCTTAGAGCAGGGCACTGAAGCTTTCTTT	CASSLEQGTEAFF
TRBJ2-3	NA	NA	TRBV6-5	TGTGCCAGCAGTTACTCAGGCGGCGCAGATACGCAGTATTTT	CASSYSGGADTQYF
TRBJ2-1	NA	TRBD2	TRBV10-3	TGTGCCATCAGTGAGCAGGGACTAGCGGGAGCTGAGCAGTTCTTC	CAISEQGLAGAEQFF
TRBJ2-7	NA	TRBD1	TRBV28	TGTGCCAGCAGTACATCCGGGACAGGGGGCTACGAGCAGTACTTC	CASSTSGTGGYEQYF
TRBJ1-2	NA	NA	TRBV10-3	TGTGCCATCAGTGGCAGAGCCAGCGATGATGGCTACACCTTC	CAISGRASDDGYTF
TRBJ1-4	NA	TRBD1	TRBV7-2	TGTGCCAGCAGCTCCGGAGACAGGGCTCCTAATGAAAAACTGTTTTTT	CASSSGDRAPNEKLFF
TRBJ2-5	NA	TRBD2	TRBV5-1	TGCGCCAGCAGCTTGACTAGCGGGAGTCGAGAGACCCAGTACTTC	CASSLTSGSRETQYF
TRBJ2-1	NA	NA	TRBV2	TGTGCCAGCAGTGATGCGAGGGCCGTGTTCTTC	CASSDARAVFF